The 21 T cell receptor beta chains listed next were all sequenced from one sample in a study of T cells in Graves' hyperthyroidism and ophthalmopathy. The source material, RNA transcripts, was used to amplify TCR beta CDR3 regions. The study used the HTBI primer set for a first-round RT-PCR of the TCR CDR3. TCRdb itself ran the multiplex PCR reads through MiXCR, one entry per CDR3 protein. The sample includes hundreds of thousands of distinct CDR3 sequences, more than 15% of them seen just once. Sequenced input: blood. These TCRs come from a woman aged 18-29 years with Graves' hyperthyroidism.

To note about this clonotype: This may be a read error: a much more frequent sequence differs by one nucleotide. This chain links TRBV7-8 with TRBJ2-5; 10 bases align to TRBD2. This CDR3 spans 16 amino acids. The ends lost 3 bases at V and 1 base at J; junction bases unmatched: 5. Germline lookup yields CDR1 SGHVS and CDR2 FQNEAQ. In DNA, the CDR3 is TGTGCCAGCAGCTTCAGGACTAGCGGTCCCCAAGAGACCCAGTACTTC. As protein: CASSFRTSGPQETQYF. Full variable domain (outside the CDR3, taken from reference TRBV7-8 and TRBJ2-5): GAGVSQSPRYKVAKRGQDVALRCDPISGHVSLFWYQQALGQGPEFLTYFQNEAQLDKSGLPSDRFFAERPEGSVSTLKIQRTQQEDSAVYLCASSFRTSGPQETQYFGPGTRLLVL.

This clonotype came up many times. The J gene is TRBJ1-2, the V gene TRBV12-3 or TRBV12-4, with 9 bases identical to TRBD1. J gave up 0 bases and V 6 bases, and 8 bases lay outside the gene matches. The CDR3 sequence is 16 residues long. CDR3 sequence (DNA): TGTGCCAGCAGAATACCGGGACAGGGAGCTAACTATGGCTACACCTTC. Residues: CASRIPGQGANYGYTF.

The chain employs TRBV28 and TRBJ1-6, with D possibly being TRBD1 (5 bases). This CDR3 contains 14 residues. Trimming removed 2 bases from V and 8 bases from J, with 10 bases in between. CDR1 is MDHEN, CDR2 SYDVKM, per germline. Here the CDR3 reads CASSLPGGDSPLHF. CDR3 sequence (DNA): TGTGCCAGCAGTTTACCCGGGGGGGATTCACCCCTCCACTTT.

In its sample, this clonotype was seen a few times. The chain uses TRBV10-3 and TRBJ1-5; D remains unclear. Germline V lookup: CDR1 ENHRY, CDR2 SYGVKD. The CDR3 is 13 amino acids. The V gene lost 6 bases and the J gene lost 0 bases, with 6 bases spanning the gap. DNA of the CDR3: TGTGCCATCAGCTGGGATAGCAATCAGCCCCAGCATTTT. Amino acid sequence: CAISWDSNQPQHF.

This clonotype was seen many times. J is TRBJ2-1 and V is TRBV24-1; 13 nucleotides match TRBD2. This CDR3 has 17 amino acids. Germline-derived CDR1 and CDR2 are KGHDR and SFDVKD. Losses at the gene ends were 4 bases for V and 7 bases for J; bases not matched to a gene: 9. CDR3 amino acids: CATSDPGLAGVYNEQFF. The CDR3 DNA sequence: TGTGCCACCAGTGACCCTGGACTAGCGGGAGTCTATAATGAGCAGTTCTTC.

This clonotype was counted at least ten times. The chain links TRBV12-3 or TRBV12-4 to TRBJ1-1, with TRBD1 matching 9 bases. Trimming cost V 5 bases and J 1 base; bases outside gene matches: 8. This CDR3 comprises 16 residues. CDR3 sequence: CASSPRTGVWNTEAFF. In DNA form, the CDR3 reads TGTGCCAGCAGTCCCCGGACAGGGGTTTGGAACACTGAAGCTTTCTTT.

This clonotype appeared many times. The chain joins TRBV11-2 to TRBJ2-1; 9 bases agree with TRBD1. J gave up 4 bases and V 0 bases, and 10 bases lay outside the gene matches. The CDR3 has 18 residues. Germline-derived CDR1 and CDR2 are SGHAT and FQNNGV. CDR3 residues: CASSLDGGTGFRYNEQFF. The CDR3 DNA reads TGTGCCAGCAGCTTAGATGGGGGGACAGGGTTCAGGTACAATGAGCAGTTCTTC.

The chain combines TRBV19 with TRBJ2-1, with unresolved D. V lost 4 bases and J lost 3, with 7 bases in between. The CDR3 length is 13 residues. CDR1 LNHDA and CDR2 SQIVND come from the germline V gene (reference sequence). The CDR3 protein is CASSNDIYNEQFF. The CDR3 DNA is TGTGCCAGTAGTAACGATATCTACAATGAGCAGTTCTTC.

This clonotype was detected only a few times. This chain joins TRBV3-1 and TRBJ2-5, with 8 bases identical to TRBD2. Trimming took 3 bases from V and 2 from J; bases not matched to a gene: 8. Germline V gives CDR1 LGHDT, CDR2 YNNKEL (reference sequence). There are 16 residues in the CDR3. This CDR3 is CASSQPGGGQQETQYF. The CDR3 nucleotides read TGTGCCAGCAGCCAGCCCGGGGGGGGCCAACAAGAGACCCAGTACTTC.

This clonotype was found many times. The genes are TRBV7-9 and TRBJ2-3; TRBD1 aligns across 8 bases. V gave up 5 bases and J gave up 0 bases; unmatched junction bases: 10. The CDR3 extends over 17 amino acids. The germline gives CDR1 SEHNR, CDR2 FQNEAQ (reference sequence). The CDR3 here is CASSPRQGRFSTDTQYF. The DNA of the CDR3 is TGTGCCAGCAGCCCTCGACAGGGGAGGTTTAGCACAGATACGCAGTATTTT.

There are many counts of this clonotype. V and J are TRBV24-1 and TRBJ2-1; TRBD2 aligns across 8 bases. This CDR3 is 14 amino acids long. From germline, CDR1 is KGHDR and CDR2 SFDVKD. V lost 0 bases and J lost 6; bases outside the gene matches: 0. The CDR3 sequence: CATSDLGTSNEQFF. The CDR3 DNA reads as TGTGCCACCAGTGATTTGGGGACTAGCAATGAGCAGTTCTTC.

Only a few counts were recorded for this clonotype. This chain links TRBV5-1 with TRBJ1-2; no firm D call. CDR1 and CDR2 from the germline V gene are SGHRS and YFSETQ. CDR3 length: 15 residues. V lost 0 bases to trimming and J lost 5 bases, with 14 bases between them. The CDR3 DNA follows: TGCGCCAGCAGCTTGGACACCCGGCAAAGATATGGCTACACCTTC. Translated, it gives CASSLDTRQRYGYTF.

Ten or more counts support this clonotype. This rearrangement joins TRBV20-1 to TRBJ2-1, with 8 bases matching TRBD2. The CDR3 spans 13 residues. The V gene's germline CDR1 is DFQATT and CDR2 SNEGSKA (reference sequence). V lost 2 bases to trimming and J lost 8 bases; unmatched junction nucleotides: 5. The CDR3 nucleotides are TGCAGTGCTAGACGGGGGGGGCCCGATGAGCAGTTCTTC. It is translated as CSARRGGPDEQFF.

This clonotype was seen a handful of times. This chain joins TRBV14 and TRBJ2-3; perhaps D is TRBD1 or TRBD2 (5 bases each). This CDR3 is 19 amino acids long. The V gene's germline CDR1 is SGHDN and CDR2 FVKESK. The V end lost 1 base, the J end lost 2 bases, and 22 bases lay between the germline ends. The CDR3 region has the DNA TGTGCCAGCAGCCAAGTAATCGGGACGGACTCAAGAATCACAGATACGCAGTATTTT. This gives the protein CASSQVIGTDSRITDTQYF. Drawing the rest from reference TRBV14 and TRBJ2-3, the complete variable domain is EAGVTQFPSHSVIEKGQTVTLRCDPISGHDNLYWYRRVMGKEIKFLLHFVKESKQDESGMPNNRFLAERTGGTYSTLKVQPAELEDSGVYFCASSQVIGTDSRITDTQYFGPGTRLTVL.

The chain links TRBV3-1 to TRBJ2-7; 8 bases agree with TRBD1. There are 18 residues in the CDR3. Trimming at V came to 5 bases and at J to 0 bases, leaving 15 bases not matched to a gene. In germline, CDR1 is LGHDT, CDR2 YNNKEL (reference sequence). The CDR3 spells CASSAGAGSGQASYEQYF. In nucleotides, the CDR3 is TGTGCCAGCAGCGCCGGGGCAGGCTCGGGACAGGCCTCCTACGAGCAGTACTTC.

The V and J genes are TRBV20-1 and TRBJ2-7, with 7 bases aligning to TRBD1. V lost 6 bases, J lost 5 bases, and 4 bases stayed unmatched. Per the germline V gene, CDR1 is DFQATT and CDR2 is SNEGSKA (reference sequence). CDR3 size: 11 residues. For the CDR3, the DNA is TGCAGTGCCACAACAGGGGACGAGCAGTACTTC. Translated: CSATTGDEQYF.

On this clonotype itself: Possible read error: a much larger clone is one base away. V is TRBV6-1 and J is TRBJ1-1, with D uncertain. The CDR3 totals 13 residues. Germline V gene sequence: CDR1 MNHNS, CDR2 SASEGT. This CDR3 reads CASSLRSVTEASF. The CDR3 coding sequence is TGTGCCAGCAGCCTCCGGAGTGTGACTGAAGCTTCCTTT.

A note on this clonotype: A much larger clonotype is one base distant, so this may be a read error. J is TRBJ2-1 and V is TRBV4-3; D possibly corresponds to TRBD2 (6 bases). The J call is doubtful: the DNA matches TRBJ2-7 better. In germline, CDR1 is LGHNA, CDR2 YSLEER. This CDR3 contains 15 residues. CDR3 bases: TGCGCCAGCAGCCGAAGGAGGGACGTTATTAATGAGCAGTACTTC. Amino acids: CASSRRRDVINEQYF.

This clonotype has a handful of counts. CDR3 DNA sequence: TGCGCCAGCAGCTTTGAGGGGGAAGTGTCACCCCTCCACTTT. It translates to CASSFEGEVSPLHF. The V gene is TRBV5-1, the J gene TRBJ1-6; D may be TRBD1 (6 bases). Germline-derived CDR1 and CDR2 are SGHRS and YFSETQ. CDR3 length: 14 residues. V was pared by 2 bases and J by 10 bases, with 13 bases between.

The J gene is TRBJ2-2, the V gene TRBV15; TRBD1 matches 9 bases. This CDR3 has 15 amino acids. Germline V gives CDR1 LNHNV, CDR2 YYDKDF (reference sequence). V shed 2 bases, J shed 6 bases, and the junction held 4 bases outside the gene matches. CDR3 in amino acids: CATSRLRQGAGELFF. In DNA form, the CDR3 reads TGTGCCACCAGCAGACTCCGACAGGGGGCCGGGGAGCTGTTTTTT.

Ten or more counts support this clonotype. Written as DNA, the CDR3 is TGTGCCAGCAGTTCTACACGGGGCGATACGCAGTATTTT. This gives the protein CASSSTRGDTQYF. V usage is TRBV12-3 or TRBV12-4 and J usage is TRBJ2-3; D is perhaps TRBD1 or TRBD2 (5 bases each). V lost 4 bases, J lost 6 bases, and 11 bases lay in between. The CDR3 is 13 amino acids.